This T cell receptor (beta chain) was sequenced during a study of blood T cell repertoires in COVID-19. Study as a whole: Resolution of symptoms, clearance, or two negative PCRs was present in recovered Cohort 3 donors. Sources were T cells, B-cell-depleted T cells, or PBMCs; the material itself was cDNA or gDNA.

Authors' methods: Reference gene primer amplification in the assay estimated nucleated cell counts. Generated by immunoSEQ multiplex PCR, the TCRdb table keeps only in-frame clones and is missing some. V, J and clone size are taken as reported in that table, and D and trimming were inferred from the DNA itself. The sample has roughly 210,000 clones, around 90% seen once. CDR3 length equals 15 residues. The germline gives CDR1 SGHNT, CDR2 YENEEA. The V gene lost 0 bases and the J gene lost 4 bases, with 13 bases spanning the gap. Sequencing used PBMCs or T cells enriched from blood (not recorded which). The receptor comes from a man aged 25 to 45 in a cohort exposed to, infected with or recovered from COVID-19 (not recorded which). The chain links TRBV11-3 to TRBJ2-7, with D possibly being TRBD1 (8 bases). CDR3 loop: CASSLETGGDYEQYF. The CDR3 nucleotides read TGTGCCAGCAGCTTAGAAACAGGGGGGGATTACGAGCAGTACTTC. Supplemented by reference TRBV11-3 and TRBJ2-7, the full variable domain reads EAGVVQSPRYKIIEKKQPVAFWCNPISGHNTLYWYLQNLGQGPELLIRYENEEAVDDSQLPKDRFSAERLKGVDSTLKIQPAELGDSAVYLCASSLETGGDYEQYFGPGTRLTVT.